This is a list of T cell receptor beta chains from one sample in a study of CD8 T cells in Susac syndrome. Each CDR3 protein is one row after TCRdb ran MiXCR on the immunoSEQ multiplex PCR reads. The sample holds around 150,000 distinct CDR3 sequences; roughly 94% are singletons and the top ten take 0.08% to 0.095%. The sequenced sample was CD4+ T cells from PBMCs. Receptors originate from a human donor with multiple sclerosis. CDR3s include the opening cysteine and the closing phenylalanine or tryptophan. A D gene is named only where the DNA matches it firmly. Expanded clones are given a class, and other clones once, few, many or no size at all.

size: .; D: .; J: TRBJ2-1; V: TRBV7-2; CDR3: CASSLARTKVGNEQFF; DNA: TGTGCCAGCAGCTTAGCGCGGACTAAGGTGGGCAATGAGCAGTTCTTC
size: .; D: .; J: TRBJ1-5; V: TRBV29-1; CDR3: CSVGMGEQPQHF; DNA: TGCAGCGTAGGAATGGGGGAACAGCCCCAGCATTTT
size: .; D: TRBD2; J: TRBJ2-7; V: TRBV4-2; CDR3: CASSQGWTSRTYEQYF; DNA: TGTGCCAGCAGCCAGGGTTGGACTAGCAGGACCTACGAGCAGTACTTC
size: once; D: .; J: TRBJ1-1; V: TRBV30; CDR3: CAWRASILNTEAFF; DNA: TGTGCCTGGAGGGCGTCCATTTTGAACACTGAAGCTTTCTTT
size: .; D: .; J: TRBJ1-3; V: TRBV7-9; CDR3: CASSLGSASGNTIYF; DNA: TGTGCCAGCAGCTTAGGATCGGCGAGCGGAAACACCATATATTTT
size: .; D: .; J: TRBJ2-7; V: TRBV6-5; CDR3: CASRGTGPLYEQYF; DNA: TGTGCCAGCAGGGGGACGGGGCCCCTTTACGAGCAGTACTTC
size: .; D: TRBD1; J: TRBJ2-1; V: TRBV10-3; CDR3: CAITGTGRNEQFF; DNA: TGTGCCATCACCGGGACAGGGCGCAATGAGCAGTTCTTC
size: .; D: .; J: TRBJ2-3; V: TRBV6-5; CDR3: CASSYTGFTDTQYF; DNA: TGTGCCAGCAGTTACACAGGTTTCACAGATACGCAGTATTTT
size: .; D: .; J: TRBJ2-7; V: TRBV9; CDR3: CASSVDATPTYEQYF; DNA: TGTGCCAGCAGCGTAGACGCCACACCCACCTACGAGCAGTACTTC
size: .; D: TRBD1; J: TRBJ2-1; V: TRBV5-1; CDR3: CASSWGTGVNEQFF; DNA: TGCGCCAGCAGCTGGGGCACAGGGGTGAATGAGCAGTTCTTC
size: .; D: TRBD2; J: TRBJ2-1; V: TRBV5-1; CDR3: CASSPGGGPVNEQFF; DNA: TGCGCCAGCAGCCCGGGGGGAGGGCCTGTGAATGAGCAGTTCTTC
size: .; D: .; J: TRBJ2-1; V: TRBV5-1; CDR3: CASTELPNNEQFF; DNA: TGCGCCAGCACCGAACTACCCAACAATGAGCAGTTCTTC
size: .; D: .; J: TRBJ2-7; V: TRBV7-3; CDR3: CASSPGLTGNVREQYF; DNA: TGTGCCAGCAGCCCGGGTCTGACAGGCAATGTTAGAGAGCAGTACTTC
size: .; D: .; J: TRBJ2-5; V: TRBV7-9; CDR3: CASSRGLFGVETQYF; DNA: TGTGCCAGCAGCCGCGGACTATTCGGCGTCGAGACCCAGTACTTC
size: .; D: .; J: TRBJ1-1; V: TRBV7-9; CDR3: CASSLQGIAEAFF; DNA: TGTGCCAGCAGCTTACAGGGAATCGCTGAAGCTTTCTTT
size: .; D: .; J: TRBJ2-7; V: TRBV20-1; CDR3: CSARSSQDEQYF; DNA: TGCAGTGCTAGAAGTAGCCAGGACGAGCAGTACTTC
size: .; D: TRBD1; J: TRBJ2-1; V: TRBV20-1; CDR3: CSARDRQGERNEQFF; DNA: TGCAGTGCTAGAGACCGACAGGGGGAAAGGAATGAGCAGTTCTTC
size: .; D: .; J: TRBJ2-5; V: TRBV2; CDR3: CASSESSQETQYF; DNA: TGTGCCAGCAGTGAATCTAGCCAAGAGACCCAGTACTTC
size: .; D: .; J: TRBJ2-7; V: TRBV19; CDR3: CASSPEDRYEQYF; DNA: TGTGCCAGTAGTCCAGAAGACAGATACGAGCAGTACTTC
size: .; D: TRBD2; J: TRBJ2-3; V: TRBV20-1; CDR3: CSARDPILAGGADTQYF; DNA: TGCAGTGCTAGAGACCCGATTCTAGCGGGAGGAGCAGATACGCAGTATTTT
size: .; D: .; J: TRBJ1-2; V: TRBV6-2/TRBV6-3; CDR3: CASRRQLSGYTF; DNA: TGTGCCAGCAGGCGACAGCTTTCTGGCTACACCTTC
size: .; D: .; J: TRBJ2-3; V: TRBV6-2/TRBV6-3; CDR3: CASSYSRGRGSDTQYF; DNA: TGTGCCAGCAGTTACTCGAGAGGGAGGGGGTCAGATACGCAGTATTTT
size: .; D: .; J: TRBJ1-2; V: TRBV2; CDR3: CASSEEANYGYTF; DNA: TGTGCCAGCAGTGAGGAGGCTAACTATGGCTACACCTTC
size: once; D: TRBD1; J: TRBJ2-3; V: TRBV7-9; CDR3: CASRSKQGF; DNA: TGTGCCAGCAGATCCAAACAGGGGTTT
size: .; D: .; J: TRBJ1-1; V: TRBV7-8; CDR3: CASSLINLNTEAFF; DNA: TGTGCCAGCAGCTTAATTAACCTGAACACTGAAGCTTTCTTT
size: .; D: .; J: TRBJ2-2; V: TRBV10-3; CDR3: CAISGASTGELFF; DNA: TGTGCCATCAGTGGAGCCTCGACCGGGGAGCTGTTTTTT
size: .; D: .; J: TRBJ1-2; V: TRBV2; CDR3: CASSELTETYGYTF; DNA: TGTGCCAGCAGTGAGTTGACAGAGACTTATGGCTACACCTTC